This is a list of T cell receptor beta chains from one sample in a study of blood T cell repertoires in COVID-19. Repertoires were generated with immunoSEQ multiplex PCR, while TCRdb's copy carries only in-frame clones and drops some. Among around 620,000 clones listed, 85% to 90% were seen once. Sequencing was carried out using peripheral blood. These receptor sequences come from a woman between 18 and 30 years old with acute or convalescent COVID-19. Each CDR3 is given with its conserved first and last residue. Each record gives: CDR3 protein, CDR3 DNA, D gene, J gene, V gene, clone size. D genes are given only for firm matches. A row's size may be missing; if present it is once, few, many or a size class.

CDR3aa: CASSLQGMTDYGYTF; CDR3nt: TGCGCCAGCAGCTTACAGGGGATGACAGACTATGGCTACACCTTC; d_gene: TRBD1; j_gene: TRBJ1-2; v_gene: TRBV5-1; abundance: .
CDR3aa: CASSPSKGQGSTEAFF; CDR3nt: TGTGCCAGCAGCCCGTCGAAGGGACAGGGAAGCACTGAAGCTTTCTTT; d_gene: TRBD1; j_gene: TRBJ1-1; v_gene: TRBV11-2; abundance: .
CDR3aa: CASSQAQGNTEAFF; CDR3nt: TGTGCCAGCAGCCAAGCACAGGGTAACACTGAAGCTTTCTTT; d_gene: .; j_gene: TRBJ1-1; v_gene: TRBV3-1/TRBV3-2; abundance: .
CDR3aa: CASSSYRDEQFF; CDR3nt: TGCGCCAGCAGCTCTTACAGGGACGAGCAGTTCTTC; d_gene: .; j_gene: TRBJ2-1; v_gene: TRBV5-1; abundance: .
CDR3aa: CASSLGLRTGGANTEAFF; CDR3nt: TGTGCCAGCAGCTTAGGCCTTCGGACAGGGGGTGCGAACACTGAAGCTTTCTTT; d_gene: TRBD1; j_gene: TRBJ1-1; v_gene: TRBV7-9; abundance: .
CDR3aa: CASSSGAEAFF; CDR3nt: TGCGCCAGCAGCTCGGGGGCTGAAGCTTTCTTT; d_gene: .; j_gene: TRBJ1-1; v_gene: TRBV5-1; abundance: .
CDR3aa: CASSQDGTGRYGYTF; CDR3nt: TGCGCCAGCAGCCAAGATGGGACAGGGAGGTATGGCTACACCTTC; d_gene: TRBD1; j_gene: TRBJ1-2; v_gene: TRBV4-1; abundance: .
CDR3aa: CASSSRGGVAYNEQFF; CDR3nt: TGTGCCAGCAGCTCGCGTGGGGGGGTTGCCTACAATGAGCAGTTCTTC; d_gene: TRBD2; j_gene: TRBJ2-1; v_gene: TRBV7-3; abundance: .
CDR3aa: CASSQRPGDPYF; CDR3nt: TGCGCCAGCAGCCAACGGCCAGGGGATCCGTACTTC; d_gene: .; j_gene: TRBJ2-7; v_gene: TRBV4-1; abundance: .
CDR3aa: CASSPTEQGATGEQYF; CDR3nt: TGCGCCAGCAGCCCCACAGAACAGGGGGCTACGGGGGAGCAGTACTTC; d_gene: TRBD1; j_gene: TRBJ2-7; v_gene: TRBV5-1; abundance: .
CDR3aa: CASSSLRRGPQHF; CDR3nt: TGTGCCAGCAGCTCACTTCGGCGAGGACCCCAGCATTTT; d_gene: .; j_gene: TRBJ1-5; v_gene: TRBV5-6; abundance: .
CDR3aa: CASSLRAPTDTQYF; CDR3nt: TGTGCCAGCAGCTTGCGTGCTCCGACAGATACGCAGTATTTT; d_gene: .; j_gene: TRBJ2-3; v_gene: TRBV7-2; abundance: .
CDR3aa: CASSRGGTVNYGYTF; CDR3nt: TGTGCCAGTAGCCGAGGGGGGACAGTTAACTATGGCTACACCTTC; d_gene: TRBD1; j_gene: TRBJ1-2; v_gene: TRBV19; abundance: .
CDR3aa: CATSSTQLTGLESEQYF; CDR3nt: TGTGCCACCAGCTCGACCCAATTGACAGGGTTGGAGAGCGAGCAGTACTTC; d_gene: TRBD1; j_gene: TRBJ2-7; v_gene: TRBV24-1; abundance: .
CDR3aa: CATSATDRLRAGELFF; CDR3nt: TGTGCCACCAGTGCCACTGACAGGCTACGCGCCGGGGAGCTGTTTTTT; d_gene: .; j_gene: TRBJ2-2; v_gene: TRBV24-1; abundance: .
CDR3aa: CASSKLRGTEAFF; CDR3nt: TGTGCCAGCAGCAAGTTGCGGGGCACTGAAGCTTTCTTT; d_gene: .; j_gene: TRBJ1-1; v_gene: TRBV6-5; abundance: .
CDR3aa: CAWSVEGVGEQFF; CDR3nt: TGTGCCTGGAGTGTAGAGGGAGTAGGGGAGCAGTTCTTC; d_gene: .; j_gene: TRBJ2-1; v_gene: TRBV30; abundance: .
CDR3aa: CASSSPGRGSPYEQYF; CDR3nt: TGTGCCAGCAGCTCCCCCGGCAGGGGGTCACCCTACGAGCAGTACTTC; d_gene: TRBD1; j_gene: TRBJ2-7; v_gene: TRBV5-6; abundance: .
CDR3aa: CATQGTGNTIYF; CDR3nt: TGTGCCACCCAGGGAACTGGAAACACCATATATTTT; d_gene: .; j_gene: TRBJ1-3; v_gene: TRBV10-3; abundance: .
CDR3aa: CASSVSHRVNTGELFF; CDR3nt: TGTGCCAGCAGCGTATCCCACAGGGTCAACACCGGGGAGCTGTTTTTT; d_gene: .; j_gene: TRBJ2-2; v_gene: TRBV9; abundance: .
CDR3aa: CASSLVQGPLAEQYF; CDR3nt: TGTGCCAGCAGCTTAGTGCAGGGGCCTCTAGCGGAACAGTACTTC; d_gene: .; j_gene: TRBJ2-7; v_gene: TRBV7-8; abundance: once
CDR3aa: CASSLGQNSGNTIYF; CDR3nt: TGTGCCAGCAGCTTAGGGCAGAACTCTGGAAACACCATATATTTT; d_gene: .; j_gene: TRBJ1-3; v_gene: TRBV7-2; abundance: .
CDR3aa: CASKRSYEQYF; CDR3nt: TGTGCCAGCAAGAGATCCTACGAGCAGTACTTC; d_gene: .; j_gene: TRBJ2-7; v_gene: TRBV6-6; abundance: .
CDR3aa: CAWNGGDNQPQHF; CDR3nt: TGTGCCTGGAACGGGGGTGACAATCAGCCCCAGCATTTT; d_gene: .; j_gene: TRBJ1-5; v_gene: TRBV30; abundance: once
CDR3aa: CASSLMLLRTGGQYGYTF; CDR3nt: TGTGCCAGCAGCTTAATGCTTTTGAGGACAGGCGGACAATATGGCTACACCTTC; d_gene: TRBD1; j_gene: TRBJ1-2; v_gene: TRBV5-6; abundance: .
CDR3aa: CASSLVPGMYTEAFF; CDR3nt: TGTGCCAGCAGCTTAGTTCCGGGGATGTACACTGAAGCTTTCTTT; d_gene: .; j_gene: TRBJ1-1; v_gene: TRBV7-2; abundance: once
CDR3aa: CSASKGTGVYGYTF; CDR3nt: TGCAGTGCTAGTAAAGGGACAGGGGTCTATGGCTACACCTTC; d_gene: TRBD1; j_gene: TRBJ1-2; v_gene: TRBV20-1; abundance: .
CDR3aa: CASSETATNEKLFF; CDR3nt: TGTGCCAGCAGCGAGACAGCAACTAATGAAAAACTGTTTTTT; d_gene: .; j_gene: TRBJ1-4; v_gene: TRBV11-3; abundance: .
CDR3aa: CSVANRDSRYGYTF; CDR3nt: TGCAGCGTGGCTAACCGGGACAGCCGCTATGGCTACACCTTC; d_gene: TRBD1; j_gene: TRBJ1-2; v_gene: TRBV29-1; abundance: .
CDR3aa: CASTLFRGQIMNTEAFF; CDR3nt: TGTGCCAGCACCTTGTTCCGAGGTCAAATCATGAACACTGAAGCTTTCTTT; d_gene: .; j_gene: TRBJ1-1; v_gene: TRBV5-4; abundance: once
CDR3aa: CASSPGTYGYTF; CDR3nt: TGCGCCAGCAGCCCAGGCACCTATGGCTACACCTTC; d_gene: .; j_gene: TRBJ1-2; v_gene: TRBV5-1; abundance: .
CDR3aa: CASSSRGTADQKYYGYTF; CDR3nt: TGTGCCAGCAGCTCACGGGGGACAGCCGACCAAAAGTACTATGGCTACACCTTC; d_gene: TRBD1; j_gene: TRBJ1-2; v_gene: TRBV5-6; abundance: .
CDR3aa: CASSSAEGKNTEAFF; CDR3nt: TGTGCCAGCAGTTCAGCGGAGGGAAAGAACACTGAAGCTTTCTTT; d_gene: .; j_gene: TRBJ1-1; v_gene: TRBV28; abundance: few
CDR3aa: CASSDPAQGDEKLFF; CDR3nt: TGTGCCAGCAGTGACCCTGCCCAGGGGGATGAAAAACTGTTTTTT; d_gene: TRBD1; j_gene: TRBJ1-4; v_gene: TRBV6-4; abundance: .
CDR3aa: CASSEGGLENQPQHF; CDR3nt: TGTGCCAGCAGTGAGGGGGGACTCGAAAATCAGCCCCAGCATTTT; d_gene: .; j_gene: TRBJ1-5; v_gene: TRBV2; abundance: .
CDR3aa: CASSSRDRGLYGYTF; CDR3nt: TGTGCCAGCAGCTCACGGGACAGGGGACTCTATGGCTACACCTTC; d_gene: TRBD1; j_gene: TRBJ1-2; v_gene: TRBV7-9; abundance: .
CDR3aa: CASSQAPGSYEQYF; CDR3nt: TGTGCCAGCAGCCAAGCCCCGGGGAGTTACGAGCAGTACTTC; d_gene: .; j_gene: TRBJ2-7; v_gene: TRBV3-1/TRBV3-2; abundance: .
CDR3aa: CATTRTGWDTEAFF; CDR3nt: TGTGCCACCACTAGGACAGGGTGGGACACTGAAGCTTTCTTT; d_gene: TRBD1; j_gene: TRBJ1-1; v_gene: TRBV15; abundance: .